This T cell receptor beta chain was documented in a study of T cell responses to AZD1222 COVID-19 vaccine (dated by TCRdb to the early 2020s). Regarding the research as a whole: TCR sequencing covered 233 trial participants: 200 to 220 given two doses of AZD1222 and 26 given two doses of MenACWY control vaccine. Trial participants were enrolled by age into subgroups of 18-55, 56-69 and 70-plus years, and around 140, 26 and 57 TCR-sequenced participants, respectively, were included in these subgroups. Results the study describes overall, beyond this receptor: Participants were mostly white British and included more females than males, and it was suggested by the authors that clonal diversity may have been underestimated. In the small 56-69-year group, the increase in depth fell short of significance, most likely because of low power. Vaccine-associated CD4 TCRs spanned the whole spike protein, with dominant responses in regions 160-218 and 743-854. No day 14 peak-response samples were available, so repertoires were characterized only after the peak T cell response. Nearly half of unique spike-specific TCRs reportedly recognized epitopes outside regions mutated in the B.1.351 and B.1.1.7 variants. After two AZD1222 doses, spike-specific TCR breadth and depth were significantly higher than at day 0 and than in MenACWY recipients. Only 5 to 7 AZD1222 recipients were SARS-CoV-2 seropositive at baseline, limiting conclusions about previously exposed vaccinees.

The CDR3 regions of human TCRbeta chains were analyzed by immunosequencing. The authors' analysis ran thus. Repertoire TCRs were matched against a reference library of SARS-CoV-2-specific TCRs generated with the MIRA antigen-specificity platform. Breadth was defined as the fraction of unique TCRs that were SARS-CoV-2-associated. Depth was defined as the fraction of total T cells that were SARS-CoV-2-associated. Using the MIRA data, each spike-specific TCR was assigned both to the spike region to which the TCR was reactive and to a CD4 or CD8 class. Log10-transformed breadth and depth values were compared by one-way ANOVA with Sidak's multiple comparisons tests. This immuneACCESS table, as held by TCRdb, lists in-frame sequences with V and J called but not all clones. Of the missing ones, under half trace to an unresolved V gene in checked studies; the others have no known cause. From that table come the V and J calls and clone size; the DNA was used to work out D and trimming. Here the sample has some 100,000 clones; about 87% occur a single time. The ten largest make up roughly 10% of the sample.

V lost 1 base and J lost 15 bases; the stretch between them is 16 bases long. From its cysteine to its phenylalanine, the CDR3 spans 13 amino acids. The kept DNA is CDR3 alone, 39 bases in frame from the first base. The sample's time point label, in plain terms: about 28 days (+/-7) after the second vaccine dose. AZD1222 recipients with second doses at about 4 weeks or about 12 weeks were pooled, because spike-specific TCR depth and breadth did not differ between schedules. Samples from vaccinated people were obtained from the UK trials COV001 and COV002, which included a single-blind randomized controlled phase 2/3 trial of AZD1222 (ChAdOx1 nCoV-19) in healthy adults. For TCRbeta chain sequencing, PBMC samples from trial participants were taken at day 0 and at day 28 after the second dose. Note on this clone: Its antigen remains unidentified. It has no much larger one-base neighbor in the sample; base qualities were not kept.

This receptor chain uses TRBV12-3 or TRBV12-4 and TRBJ2-1, with TRBD2 as a weak D call on 6 bases. This TCR came from an adult who received the AZD1222 COVID-19 vaccine. Material: peripheral blood, obtained 28 days after the second AZD1222 dose. The nucleotide sequence reads TGTGCCAGCAGTTTAGATCCCGGAGCGGGTCCGTTCTTC. Translated, this is CASSLDPGAGPFF.